This T cell receptor (beta chain) came from a study of blood T cell repertoires in COVID-19. Background on the study: Nucleic acid was either cDNA or gDNA, and it came from T cells, B-cell-depleted T cells, or PBMCs.

Authors' data handling: Reference gene primer amplification yielded estimated nucleated cell counts. The repertoire was sequenced with immunoSEQ multiplex PCR; TCRdb's copy has only in-frame clones and lacks some. That table is the source of V, J and clone size, and D and trimming were worked out from the DNA. The data hold under 200,000 clones, with roughly 86% observed a single time. The source is a man in his forties or fifties who had recovered from COVID-19. Sequencing was done on a sample of peripheral blood.

CDR3: CAWSTGALREQYF. Written as DNA, the CDR3 is TGTGCCTGGAGTACTGGGGCGTTGCGCGAGCAGTACTTC. The V gene is TRBV30, the J gene TRBJ2-7; possibly TRBD1 for D (5 bases). CDR1 is GTSNPN and CDR2 is SVGIG in the germline V gene (reference sequence). The CDR3 length is 13 residues. Trimming removed 2 bases at V and 6 bases at J, with 14 bases between.